The clone carrying this T cell receptor beta chain has just a few counts. Antigen specificity is unknown. TCRdb called the 5' RACE reads again in MiXCR, with one record for every CDR3 protein. This table holds around 200,000 distinct CDR3 sequences, roughly 16% found once. This specimen comes from a study of T-cell memory formation after mild COVID-19. Study overall: The study found TCR clusters largely donor specific. Study-level points and caveats: Later expanders leaned toward CD4+, whereas clones contracting from day 15 to 85 were balanced CD4/CD8. Still unconfirmed is whether the second-wave clones peaking on day 37 recognized SARS-CoV-2. The pre-infection memory compartment contained some responding clones, suggesting cross-reactive memory joined.

CDR1 MRHNA and CDR2 SNTAGT come from the germline V gene. Trimming took off 3 bases at V and 4 bases at J, with 8 bases between the two ends. This CDR3 is 13 amino acids long. This TCR was recovered from an adult woman who had mild COVID-19 (a few samples of this study predate the infection). Cell type and time point are not known. The sample was PBMCs or a T cell subset sorted from them (not recorded which). This chain uses TRBV6-4 with TRBJ2-3; unclear D gene. CDR3 in amino acids: CASSESQADTQYF. The DNA for the CDR3 is TGTGCCAGCAGTGAATCCCAGGCAGATACGCAGTATTTT.